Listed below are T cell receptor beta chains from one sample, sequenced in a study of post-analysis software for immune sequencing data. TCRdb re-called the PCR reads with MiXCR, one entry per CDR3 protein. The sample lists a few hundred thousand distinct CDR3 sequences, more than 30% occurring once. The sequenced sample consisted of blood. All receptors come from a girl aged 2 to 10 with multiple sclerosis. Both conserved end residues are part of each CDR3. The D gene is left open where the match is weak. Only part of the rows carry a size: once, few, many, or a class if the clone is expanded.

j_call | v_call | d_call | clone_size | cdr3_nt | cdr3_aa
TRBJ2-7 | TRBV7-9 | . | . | TGTGCCAGCAGCTTTGAGGTTACTTCCTACAAGCAGTACTTC | CASSFEVTSYKQYF
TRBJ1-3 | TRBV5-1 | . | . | TGCGCCAGCAGTATTGGCAACTCTGGAAACACCATATATTTT | CASSIGNSGNTIYF
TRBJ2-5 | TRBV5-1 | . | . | TGCGCCAGCAGCTTGCACACCACAGAGACCCAGTACTTC | CASSLHTTETQYF
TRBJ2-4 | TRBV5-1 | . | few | TGCGCCAGCAGCTTGGAACAAATAAACATTCAGTACTTC | CASSLEQINIQYF
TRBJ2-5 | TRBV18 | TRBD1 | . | TGTGCCAGCTCGTTCGACAGGGAAGAGACCCAGTACTTC | CASSFDREETQYF
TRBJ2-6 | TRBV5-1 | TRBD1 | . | TGCGCCAGCAGCCGAACAGGGGGCGGGGTGTCTGGGGCCAACGTCCTGACTTTC | CASSRTGGGVSGANVLTF
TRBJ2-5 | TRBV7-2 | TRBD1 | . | TGTGCCAGCAACTTAGGTCAGGGGGCGCAGGGGACCCAGTACTTC | CASNLGQGAQGTQYF
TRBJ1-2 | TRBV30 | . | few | TGTGCCTGGAACCCCGGGACATTATTTTATGGCTACACCTTC | CAWNPGTLFYGYTF
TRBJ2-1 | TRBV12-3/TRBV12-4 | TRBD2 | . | TGTGCCAGTCAGACTAGCGGGAGGGTGACCTACAATGAGCAGTTCTTC | CASQTSGRVTYNEQFF
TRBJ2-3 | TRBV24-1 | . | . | TGTGCCACCAGTGATTCTACGGGGTTCACCACAGATACGCAGTATTTT | CATSDSTGFTTDTQYF
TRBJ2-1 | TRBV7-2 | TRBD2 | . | TGTGCCAGCAGCGGAGTGGGGGGGGGGGAGCAGTTCTTC | CASSGVGGGEQFF
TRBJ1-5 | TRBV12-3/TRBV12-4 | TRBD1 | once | TGTGCCAGCAACCCGGGACAGGGGGATTACGGGAGGCCCCAGCATTTT | CASNPGQGDYGRPQHF
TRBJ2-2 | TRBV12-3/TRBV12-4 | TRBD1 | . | TGTGCCAGCAGTCCTCGCACAGGGGCGGCCACCGGGGAGCTGTTTTTT | CASSPRTGAATGELFF
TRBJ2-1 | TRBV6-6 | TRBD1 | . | TGTGCCAGCAGTTACTCCCACTGGACAGGGTCAGACAATGAGCAGTTCTTC | CASSYSHWTGSDNEQFF
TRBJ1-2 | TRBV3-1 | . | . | TGTGCCAGCAGCCCTTTGGGCCAAGACTATGGCTACACCTTC | CASSPLGQDYGYTF
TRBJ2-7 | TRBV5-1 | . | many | TGCGCCAGCAGCCCCTCGGACGAGCAGTACTTC | CASSPSDEQYF
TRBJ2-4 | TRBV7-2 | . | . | TGTGCCAGCAGCTCCTCTAGGGCCAAAAACATTCAGTACTTC | CASSSSRAKNIQYF
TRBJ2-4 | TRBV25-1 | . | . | TGTGCCAGCGGTACTAGTCCCGGCCACATTCAGTACTTC | CASGTSPGHIQYF
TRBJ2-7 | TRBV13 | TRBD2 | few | TGTGCCAGCAGCTTAGGCCCTGAAACTAGCGGGGCTTCCTACGAGCAGTACTTC | CASSLGPETSGASYEQYF
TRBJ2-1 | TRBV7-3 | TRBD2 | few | TGTGCCAGCAGCTCGAGCGGGAGCTCCCACAATGAGCAGTTCTTC | CASSSSGSSHNEQFF
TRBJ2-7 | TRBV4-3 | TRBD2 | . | TGCGCCAGCACCAAGACTAGCGTAAGCTCCTACAATGAGCAGTACTTC | CASTKTSVSSYNEQYF
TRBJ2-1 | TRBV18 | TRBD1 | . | TGTGCCAGCTCACCGTCCCGACTAGGACAGGGCCGCAATGAGCAGTTCTTC | CASSPSRLGQGRNEQFF
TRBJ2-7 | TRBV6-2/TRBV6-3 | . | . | TGTGCCAGCACTTCCATCTGGGGCGGACGGATGGGCGAGCAGTACTTC | CASTSIWGGRMGEQYF
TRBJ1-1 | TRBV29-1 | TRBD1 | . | TGCAGCGTTAACGGGGACAGGGGCAACACTGAAGCTTTCTTT | CSVNGDRGNTEAFF
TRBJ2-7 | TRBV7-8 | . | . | TGTGCCAGCAGCGCCCGAGACCTAAGAAGCTCCTACGAGCAGTACTTC | CASSARDLRSSYEQYF
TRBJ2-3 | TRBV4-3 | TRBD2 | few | TGCGCCAGCAGCCAGGGACTACTAGCGGGAGAAGATACGCAGTATTTT | CASSQGLLAGEDTQYF
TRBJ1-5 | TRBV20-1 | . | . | TGCAGTGCTAGAGGTAGTCCACAGCCCCAGCATTTT | CSARGSPQPQHF
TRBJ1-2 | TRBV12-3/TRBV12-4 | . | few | TGTGCCAGCAGTTTAGGACAGACCAACTATGGCTACACCTTC | CASSLGQTNYGYTF
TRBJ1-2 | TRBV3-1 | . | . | TGTGCCAGCAGCCCATCCGGGACACCTTATGGCTACACCTTC | CASSPSGTPYGYTF
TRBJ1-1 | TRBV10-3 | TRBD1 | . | TGTGCCACAGACAGGGGGGACACTGAAGCTTTCTTT | CATDRGDTEAFF
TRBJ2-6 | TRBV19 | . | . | TGTGCCAGTAGTAAACTGCAGGGGACTGGGGCCAACGTCCTGACTTTC | CASSKLQGTGANVLTF
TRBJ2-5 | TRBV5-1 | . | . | TGCGCCAGCAGCTGGGGACCGATCATCAGCTCCTACAATGAGCAGTACTTC | CASSWGPIISSYNEQYF
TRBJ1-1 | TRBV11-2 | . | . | TGTGCCAGCAGCTTAGAGGTCCCATCGGCAGGGGTATTGAGAAACACTGAAGCTTTCTTT | CASSLEVPSAGVLRNTEAFF
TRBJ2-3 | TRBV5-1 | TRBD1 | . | TGCGCCAGCAGCTCCGGGACAGGTACAGATACGCAGTATTTT | CASSSGTGTDTQYF
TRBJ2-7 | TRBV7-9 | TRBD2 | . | TGTGCCAGCAGCTTTTTGCTAGCGGGAGGGCCAAACGAGCAGTACTTC | CASSFLLAGGPNEQYF
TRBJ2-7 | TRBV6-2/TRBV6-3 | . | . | TGTGCCAGCAGTTACGGACCGGGGGCCTTCTACGAGCAGTACTTC | CASSYGPGAFYEQYF
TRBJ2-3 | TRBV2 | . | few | TGTGCCAGCAGTGGACAAAATACAGATACGCAGTATTTT | CASSGQNTDTQYF
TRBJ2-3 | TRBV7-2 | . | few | TGTGCCAGCAGGTCGCCGGGCACAGATACGCAGTATTTT | CASRSPGTDTQYF
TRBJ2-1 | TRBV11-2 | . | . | TGTGCCAGCAGCTCACTTAGGAGGAGTTATTACCCGGAGCAGTTCTTC | CASSSLRRSYYPEQFF
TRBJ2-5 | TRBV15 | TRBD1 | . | TGTGCCACCAGCAAAAACCCGGGACAGGAGCCCAAAGAGACCCAGTACTTC | CATSKNPGQEPKETQYF
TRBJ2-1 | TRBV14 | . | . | TGTGCCAGCAGCCAAGGACTGTTAAGACCGCTGAGCTCCTACAATGAGCAGTTCTTC | CASSQGLLRPLSSYNEQFF
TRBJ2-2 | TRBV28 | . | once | TGTGCCAGCAGTTTATACAACTTAAAGCTGAAAGCGAACACCGGGGAGCTGTTTTTT | CASSLYNLKLKANTGELFF